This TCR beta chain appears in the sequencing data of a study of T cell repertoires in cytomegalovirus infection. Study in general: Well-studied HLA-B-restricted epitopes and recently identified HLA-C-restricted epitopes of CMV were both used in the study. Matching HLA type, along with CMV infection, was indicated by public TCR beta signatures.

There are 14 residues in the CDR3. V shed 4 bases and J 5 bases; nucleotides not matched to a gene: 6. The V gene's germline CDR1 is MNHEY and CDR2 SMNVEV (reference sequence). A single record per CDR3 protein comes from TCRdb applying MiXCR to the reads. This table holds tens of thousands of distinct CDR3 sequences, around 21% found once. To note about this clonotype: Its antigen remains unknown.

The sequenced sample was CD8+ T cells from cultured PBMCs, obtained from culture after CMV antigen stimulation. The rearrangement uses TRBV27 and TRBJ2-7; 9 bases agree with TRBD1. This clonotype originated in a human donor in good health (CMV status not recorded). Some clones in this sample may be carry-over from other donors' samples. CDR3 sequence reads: CASSSRNRGHEQYF. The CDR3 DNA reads TGTGCCAGCAGTTCCCGGAACAGGGGGCACGAGCAGTACTTC.